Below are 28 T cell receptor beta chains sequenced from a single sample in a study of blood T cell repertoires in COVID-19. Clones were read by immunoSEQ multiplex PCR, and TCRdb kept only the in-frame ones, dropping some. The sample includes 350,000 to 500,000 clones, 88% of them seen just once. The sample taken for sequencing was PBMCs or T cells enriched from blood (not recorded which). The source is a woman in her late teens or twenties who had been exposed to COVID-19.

CDR3 sequence: CASSFGLLTGELFF. As DNA, the CDR3 is TGTGCCAGCAGCTTCGGACTTCTCACCGGGGAGCTGTTTTTT. V and J are TRBV5-4 and TRBJ2-2; the D gene is possibly TRBD2 (5 bases). Trimming removed 2 bases at V and 4 bases at J, with 9 bases between. This CDR3 spans 14 amino acids. Germline V gives CDR1 SGHNT, CDR2 YYREEE (reference sequence).

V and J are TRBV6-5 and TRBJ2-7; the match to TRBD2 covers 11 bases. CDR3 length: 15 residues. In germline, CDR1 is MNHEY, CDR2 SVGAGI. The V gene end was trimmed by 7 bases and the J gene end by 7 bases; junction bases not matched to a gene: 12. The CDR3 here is CASTRGGLAGGEQYF. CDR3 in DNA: TGTGCCAGCACCCGAGGCGGTCTAGCGGGAGGTGAGCAGTACTTC.

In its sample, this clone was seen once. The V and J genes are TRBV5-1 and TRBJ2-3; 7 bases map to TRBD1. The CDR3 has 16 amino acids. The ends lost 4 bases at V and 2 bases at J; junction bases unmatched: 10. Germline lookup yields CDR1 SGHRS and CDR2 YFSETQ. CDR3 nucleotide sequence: TGCGCCAGCAGCCCGCGACCGGGACAGTACACAGATACGCAGTATTTT. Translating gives CASSPRPGQYTDTQYF.

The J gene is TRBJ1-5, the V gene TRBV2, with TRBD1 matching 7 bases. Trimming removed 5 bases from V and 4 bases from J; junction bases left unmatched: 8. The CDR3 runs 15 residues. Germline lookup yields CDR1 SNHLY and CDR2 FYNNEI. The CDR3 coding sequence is TGTGCCAGCAGTTCCCGTGAGGGGGCGAATCAGCCCCAGCATTTT. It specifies CASSSREGANQPQHF.

Here the CDR3 DNA reads TGTGCCAGCACTCTAAGGGGACTAGCGGCCTACGAGCAGTACTTC. This codes for CASTLRGLAAYEQYF. This sequence joins TRBV28 and TRBJ2-7, with 11 nucleotides matching TRBD2. The V gene end was trimmed by 7 bases and the J gene end by 2 bases; junction bases not matched to a gene: 7. Germline V gene sequence: CDR1 MDHEN, CDR2 SYDVKM. The CDR3 has 15 residues.

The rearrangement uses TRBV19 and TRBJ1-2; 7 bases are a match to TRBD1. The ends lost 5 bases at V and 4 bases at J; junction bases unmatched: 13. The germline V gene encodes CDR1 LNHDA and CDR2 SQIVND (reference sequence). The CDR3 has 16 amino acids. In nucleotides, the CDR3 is TGTGCCAGTAGTCCCTCCAACAGGGGTGGATCCTATGGCTACACCTTC. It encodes CASSPSNRGGSYGYTF.

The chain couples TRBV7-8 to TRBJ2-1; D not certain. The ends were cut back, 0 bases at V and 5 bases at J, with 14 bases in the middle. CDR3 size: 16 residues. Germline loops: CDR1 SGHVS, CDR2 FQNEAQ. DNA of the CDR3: TGTGCCAGCAGCTTAGCAGAGTTTCTACCGAACAATGAGCAGTTCTTC. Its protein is CASSLAEFLPNNEQFF.

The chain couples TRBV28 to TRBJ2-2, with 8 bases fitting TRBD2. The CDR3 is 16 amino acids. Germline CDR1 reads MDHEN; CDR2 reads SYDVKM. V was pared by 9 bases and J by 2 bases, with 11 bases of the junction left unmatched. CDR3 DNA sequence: TGTGCCAGTTCCCGCCCCGCGGGAGGAAACACCGGGGAGCTGTTTTTT. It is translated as CASSRPAGGNTGELFF. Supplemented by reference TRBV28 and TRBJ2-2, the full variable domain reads DVKVTQSSRYLVKRTGEKVFLECVQDMDHENMFWYRQDPGLGLRLIYFSYDVKMKEKGDIPEGYSVSREKKERFSLILESASTNQTSMYLCASSRPAGGNTGELFFGEGSRLTVL.

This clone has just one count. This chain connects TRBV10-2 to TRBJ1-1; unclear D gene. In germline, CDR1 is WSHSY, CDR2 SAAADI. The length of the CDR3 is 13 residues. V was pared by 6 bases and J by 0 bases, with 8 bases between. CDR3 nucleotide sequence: TGCGCCAGCAGCCGGCAGGTGAACACTGAAGCTTTCTTT. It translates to CASSRQVNTEAFF.

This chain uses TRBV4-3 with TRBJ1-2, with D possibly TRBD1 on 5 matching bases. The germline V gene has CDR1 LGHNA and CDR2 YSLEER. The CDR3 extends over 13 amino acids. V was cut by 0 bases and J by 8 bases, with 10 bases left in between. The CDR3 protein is CASSQDPGWGYTF. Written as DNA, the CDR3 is TGCGCCAGCAGCCAAGACCCAGGGTGGGGCTACACCTTC.

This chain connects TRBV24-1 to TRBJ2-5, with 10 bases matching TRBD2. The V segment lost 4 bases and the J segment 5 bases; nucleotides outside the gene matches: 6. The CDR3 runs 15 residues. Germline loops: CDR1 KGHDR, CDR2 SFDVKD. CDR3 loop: CATSDRSGGAETQYF. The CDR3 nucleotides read TGTGCCACCAGTGACCGCAGCGGGGGGGCGGAGACCCAGTACTTC.

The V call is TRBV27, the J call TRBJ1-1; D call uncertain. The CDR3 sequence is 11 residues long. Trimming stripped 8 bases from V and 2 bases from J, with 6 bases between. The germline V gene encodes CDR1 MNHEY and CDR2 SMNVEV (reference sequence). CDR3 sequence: CASYLNTEAFF. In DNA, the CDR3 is TGTGCCAGCTATCTTAACACTGAAGCTTTCTTT.

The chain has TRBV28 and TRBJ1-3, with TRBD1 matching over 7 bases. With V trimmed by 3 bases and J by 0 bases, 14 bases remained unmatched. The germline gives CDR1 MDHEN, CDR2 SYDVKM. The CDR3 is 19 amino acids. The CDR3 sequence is CASSLGDRFSPISGNTIYF. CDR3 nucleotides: TGTGCCAGCAGTTTGGGGGACAGATTTTCCCCGATCTCTGGAAACACCATATATTTT. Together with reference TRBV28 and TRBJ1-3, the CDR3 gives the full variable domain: DVKVTQSSRYLVKRTGEKVFLECVQDMDHENMFWYRQDPGLGLRLIYFSYDVKMKEKGDIPEGYSVSREKKERFSLILESASTNQTSMYLCASSLGDRFSPISGNTIYFGEGSWLTVV.

The CDR3 loop is CASSLVGGGIVTDTQYF. The DNA of the CDR3 is TGTGCCAGCAGCTTAGTAGGGGGCGGGATTGTGACAGATACGCAGTATTTT. This chain uses TRBV7-2 with TRBJ2-3; TRBD1 might be the D (7 bases). Germline V gene sequence: CDR1 SGHTA, CDR2 FQGNSA. V gave up 1 base and J gave up 3 bases, with 17 bases separating them. CDR3 length equals 17 residues.

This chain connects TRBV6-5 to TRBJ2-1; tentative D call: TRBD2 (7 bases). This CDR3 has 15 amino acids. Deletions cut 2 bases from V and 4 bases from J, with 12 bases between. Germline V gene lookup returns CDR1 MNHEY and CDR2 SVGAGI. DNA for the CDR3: TGTGCCAGCAGTTACGAGGGGGGGTCGTACAATGAGCAGTTCTTC. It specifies CASSYEGGSYNEQFF.

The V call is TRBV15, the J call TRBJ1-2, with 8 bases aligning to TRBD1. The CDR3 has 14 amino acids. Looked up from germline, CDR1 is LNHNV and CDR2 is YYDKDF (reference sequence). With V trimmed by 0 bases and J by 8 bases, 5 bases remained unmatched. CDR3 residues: CATSRDQGAGGYTF. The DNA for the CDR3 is TGTGCCACCAGCAGAGACCAGGGGGCTGGGGGCTACACCTTC. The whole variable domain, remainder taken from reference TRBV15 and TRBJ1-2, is DAMVIQNPRYQVTQFGKPVTLSCSQTLNHNVMYWYQQKSSQAPKLLFHYYDKDFNNEADTPDNFQSRRPNTSFCFLDIRSPGLGDTAMYLCATSRDQGAGGYTFGSGTRLTVV.

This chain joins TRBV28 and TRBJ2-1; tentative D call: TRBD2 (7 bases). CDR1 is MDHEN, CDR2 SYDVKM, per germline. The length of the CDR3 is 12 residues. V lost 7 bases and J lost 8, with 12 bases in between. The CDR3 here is CASNGEGDEQFF. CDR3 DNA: TGTGCCAGCAATGGGGAGGGGGATGAGCAGTTCTTC.

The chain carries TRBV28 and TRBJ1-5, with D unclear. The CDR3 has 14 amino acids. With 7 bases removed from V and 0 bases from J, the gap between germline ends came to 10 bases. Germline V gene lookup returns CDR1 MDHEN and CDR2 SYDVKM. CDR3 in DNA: TGTGCCAGCAACTCAGACTCTAGCAATCAGCCCCAGCATTTT. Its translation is CASNSDSSNQPQHF. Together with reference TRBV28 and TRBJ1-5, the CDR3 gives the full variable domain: DVKVTQSSRYLVKRTGEKVFLECVQDMDHENMFWYRQDPGLGLRLIYFSYDVKMKEKGDIPEGYSVSREKKERFSLILESASTNQTSMYLCASNSDSSNQPQHFGDGTRLSIL.

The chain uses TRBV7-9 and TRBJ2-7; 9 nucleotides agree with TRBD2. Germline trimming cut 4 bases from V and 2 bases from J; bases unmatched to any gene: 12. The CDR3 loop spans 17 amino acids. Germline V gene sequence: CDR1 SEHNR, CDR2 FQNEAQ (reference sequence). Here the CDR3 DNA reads TGTGCCAGCAGCTCGGAAGGCCTAGCGGGACCCCCCTACGAGCAGTACTTC. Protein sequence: CASSSEGLAGPPYEQYF.

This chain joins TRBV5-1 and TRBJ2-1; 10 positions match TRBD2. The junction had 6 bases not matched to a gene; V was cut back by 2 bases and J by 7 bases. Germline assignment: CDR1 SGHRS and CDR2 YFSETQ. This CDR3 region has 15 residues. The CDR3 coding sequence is TGCGCCAGCAGCTTTCGGCTAGCGGGAGAAAATGAGCAGTTCTTC. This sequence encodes CASSFRLAGENEQFF.

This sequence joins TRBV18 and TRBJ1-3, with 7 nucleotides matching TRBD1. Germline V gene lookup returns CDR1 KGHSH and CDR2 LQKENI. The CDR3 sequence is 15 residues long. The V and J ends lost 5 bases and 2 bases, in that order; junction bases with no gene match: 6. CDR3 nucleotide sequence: TGTGCCAGCTCAGCGGACAGGTCAGCTGGAAACACCATATATTTT. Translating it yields CASSADRSAGNTIYF.

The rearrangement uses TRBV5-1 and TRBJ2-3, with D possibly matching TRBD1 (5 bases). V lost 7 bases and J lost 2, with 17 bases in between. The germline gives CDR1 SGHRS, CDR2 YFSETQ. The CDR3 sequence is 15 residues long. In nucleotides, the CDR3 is TGCGCCAGCGCCCCCTCGCAGGGCCTCACAGATACGCAGTATTTT. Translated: CASAPSQGLTDTQYF.

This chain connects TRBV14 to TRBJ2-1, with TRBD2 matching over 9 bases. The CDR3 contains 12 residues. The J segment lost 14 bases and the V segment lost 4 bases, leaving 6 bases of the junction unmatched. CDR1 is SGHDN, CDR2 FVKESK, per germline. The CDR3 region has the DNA TGTGCCAGCAGCCTTAGCGGGAGAAGGGAGTTCTTC. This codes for CASSLSGRREFF.

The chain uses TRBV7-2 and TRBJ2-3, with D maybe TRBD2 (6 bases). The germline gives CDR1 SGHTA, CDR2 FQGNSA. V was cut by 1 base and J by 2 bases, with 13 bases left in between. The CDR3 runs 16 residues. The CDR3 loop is CASSLEFGLNTDTQYF. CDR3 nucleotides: TGTGCCAGCAGCTTAGAGTTCGGACTAAACACAGATACGCAGTATTTT.

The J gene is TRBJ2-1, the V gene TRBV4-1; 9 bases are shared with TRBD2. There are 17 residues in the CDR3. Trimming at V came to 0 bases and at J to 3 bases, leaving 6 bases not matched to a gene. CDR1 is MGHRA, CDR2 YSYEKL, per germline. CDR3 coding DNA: TGCGCCAGCAGCCAAGAAGGGGCTAGCGGGGACTACAATGAGCAGTTCTTC. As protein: CASSQEGASGDYNEQFF.

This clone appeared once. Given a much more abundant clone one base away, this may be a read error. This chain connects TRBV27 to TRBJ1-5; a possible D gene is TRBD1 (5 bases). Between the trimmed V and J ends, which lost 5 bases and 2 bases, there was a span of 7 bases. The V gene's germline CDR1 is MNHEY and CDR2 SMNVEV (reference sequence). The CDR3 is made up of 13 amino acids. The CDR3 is CASSRGGNQPQHF. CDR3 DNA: TGTGCCAGCAGTCGGGGGGGCAATCAGCCCCAGCATTTT.

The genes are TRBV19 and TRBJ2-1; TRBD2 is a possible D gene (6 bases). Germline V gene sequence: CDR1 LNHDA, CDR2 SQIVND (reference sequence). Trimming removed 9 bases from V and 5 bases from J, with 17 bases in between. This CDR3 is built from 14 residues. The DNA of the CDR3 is TGTGCCAGCACACCACGGCGGGACCACAATGAGCAGTTCTTC. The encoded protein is CASTPRRDHNEQFF. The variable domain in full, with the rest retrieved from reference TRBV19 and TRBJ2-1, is DGGITQSPKYLFRKEGQNVTLSCEQNLNHDAMYWYRQDPGQGLRLIYYSQIVNDFQKGDIAEGYSVSREKKESFPLTVTSAQKNPTAFYLCASTPRRDHNEQFFGPGTRLTVL.

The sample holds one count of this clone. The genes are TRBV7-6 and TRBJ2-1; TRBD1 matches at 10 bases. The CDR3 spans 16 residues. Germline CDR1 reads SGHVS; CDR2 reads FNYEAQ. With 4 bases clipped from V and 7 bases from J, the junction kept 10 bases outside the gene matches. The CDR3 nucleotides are TGTGCCAGCAGCTATTGGGGGACAGGGGAGGGGAATGAGCAGTTCTTC. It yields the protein CASSYWGTGEGNEQFF.